Presented here are 29 T cell receptor beta chains from one specimen sequenced in a study of cytomegalovirus exposure and HLA in healthy donors. Amplification used 60 Vbeta primers and 13 Jbeta primers. The repertoire was sequenced with immunoSEQ multiplex PCR; TCRdb's copy has only in-frame clones and lacks some. The sample lists about 150,000 clones, about four fifths occurring once. The sample was PBMCs. The receptors originated from a man between 18 and 29 years old in good health and CMV-seronegative.

The J gene is TRBJ1-1, the V gene TRBV6-5, with TRBD1 matching over 7 bases. V dropped 3 bases and J dropped 7; count of bases not matched to a gene: 5. The CDR3 sequence is 13 residues long. Germline CDR1 and CDR2: MNHEY and SVGAGI. The CDR3 is CASSYSGTDEAFF. The CDR3 nucleotides are TGTGCCAGCAGTTATTCCGGGACAGATGAAGCTTTCTTT.

The chain employs TRBV29-1 and TRBJ1-1; D is uncertain. Looked up from germline, CDR1 is SQVTM and CDR2 is ANQGSEA. This CDR3 comprises 11 residues. V lost 0 bases and J lost 7, with 6 bases in between. CDR3 residues: CSVEDTSEAFF. CDR3 nucleotide sequence: TGCAGCGTTGAAGATACGAGTGAAGCTTTCTTT.

The chain carries TRBV7-9 and TRBJ1-2, with D tentatively TRBD1 (5 bases). The CDR3 covers 13 residues. Germline V gives CDR1 SEHNR, CDR2 FQNEAQ (reference sequence). V lost 4 bases and J lost 8, with 14 bases in between. The CDR3 nucleotides read TGTGCCAGCAGCTATAAACAGGCGGAGGGCTACACCTTC. As protein: CASSYKQAEGYTF. The full variable domain, completed using reference TRBV7-9 and TRBJ1-2, is DTGVSQNPRHKITKRGQNVTFRCDPISEHNRLYWYRQTLGQGPEFLTYFQNEAQLEKSRLLSDRFSAERPKGSFSTLEIQRTEQGDSAMYLCASSYKQAEGYTFGSGTRLTVV.

This clone was picked up one time. The V and J genes are TRBV19 and TRBJ2-1, with TRBD1 identical over 8 bases. V lost 0 bases, J lost 8 bases, and 9 bases stayed unmatched. This CDR3 has 16 residues. Per germline, CDR1 LNHDA and CDR2 SQIVND (reference sequence). CDR3 nucleotides: TGTGCCAGTAGTATAGATCCCGGACAGGGAGGCGATGAGCAGTTCTTC. This codes for CASSIDPGQGGDEQFF.

In DNA, the CDR3 is TGTGCCAGCAGCAGAAACACAGCCTCTGGGGCCAACGTCCTGACTTTC. This sequence encodes CASSRNTASGANVLTF. The chain links TRBV7-9 to TRBJ2-6; D gene uncertain. Trimming left V 5 bases short and J 0 bases short, with 11 bases between. Per germline, CDR1 SEHNR and CDR2 FQNEAQ (reference sequence). This CDR3 comprises 16 residues. Looking up the rest from reference TRBV7-9 and TRBJ2-6 gives the full variable domain: DTGVSQNPRHKITKRGQNVTFRCDPISEHNRLYWYRQTLGQGPEFLTYFQNEAQLEKSRLLSDRFSAERPKGSFSTLEIQRTEQGDSAMYLCASSRNTASGANVLTFGAGSRLTVL.

The chain carries TRBV7-2 and TRBJ2-2; D unresolved. Germline CDR1 is SGHTA and CDR2 is FQGNSA. V lost 5 bases and J lost 4, with 14 bases in between. The CDR3 has 15 amino acids. The CDR3 spells CASSLGPPGTGELFF. The CDR3 DNA sequence: TGTGCCAGCAGCCTAGGTCCCCCGGGCACCGGGGAGCTGTTTTTT. Supplemented by reference TRBV7-2 and TRBJ2-2, the full variable domain reads GAGVSQSPSNKVTEKGKDVELRCDPISGHTALYWYRQSLGQGLEFLIYFQGNSAPDKSGLPSDRFSAERTGGSVSTLTIQRTQQEDSAVYLCASSLGPPGTGELFFGEGSRLTVL.

This chain uses TRBV6-1 with TRBJ2-7; 7 bases are a match to TRBD2. CDR1 and CDR2 from the germline V gene are MNHNS and SASEGT. The CDR3 has 15 amino acids. V shed 6 bases and J 0 bases; nucleotides not matched to a gene: 8. The CDR3 spells CASRGGDSRSYEQYF. DNA for the CDR3: TGTGCCAGCAGGGGGGGGGACTCTCGCTCCTACGAGCAGTACTTC.

The chain has TRBV19 and TRBJ1-5; 8 nucleotides line up with TRBD1. Germline V gives CDR1 LNHDA, CDR2 SQIVND (reference sequence). The CDR3 consists of 14 residues. Germline trimming cut 7 bases from V and 5 bases from J; bases unmatched to any gene: 7. CDR3 sequence (DNA): TGTGCCAGTATAAAACAGGGGGGGGATCAGCCCCAGCATTTT. This gives the protein CASIKQGGDQPQHF.

This clone has more than one count but fewer than ten. The rearrangement joins TRBV6-1 to TRBJ2-4; 7 bases align to TRBD1. V lost 6 bases and J lost 8; bases outside the gene matches: 10. Germline loops: CDR1 MNHNS, CDR2 SASEGT. The CDR3 runs 14 residues. DNA of the CDR3: TGTGCCAGCAGCCAGACAGGGAAAACGGACATTCAGTACTTC. Amino acids: CASSQTGKTDIQYF.

This clone was found a few times. J is TRBJ1-2 and V is TRBV5-4; D is possibly TRBD1 (5 bases). Germline assignment: CDR1 SGHNT and CDR2 YYREEE (reference sequence). The CDR3 is made up of 19 amino acids. The germline V and J ends were trimmed by 4 bases and 4 bases, with 29 bases remaining between them. The chain's CDR3 is CASSPRREGKTQRFYGYTF. DNA for the CDR3: TGTGCCAGCAGCCCTCGAAGGGAGGGGAAAACACAGCGCTTCTATGGCTACACCTTC.

This clone was seen once. The V and J genes are TRBV6-1 and TRBJ1-5; D perhaps matches TRBD1 (5 bases). In germline, CDR1 is MNHNS, CDR2 SASEGT. This CDR3 region has 16 residues. The V end lost 0 bases, the J end lost 1 base, and 10 bases lay between the germline ends. As DNA, the CDR3 is TGTGCCAGCAGTGAAGCTAGGGGTGTGAGCAATCAGCCCCAGCATTTT. The encoded protein is CASSEARGVSNQPQHF.

The chain's CDR3 is CASSKDSNEQFF. DNA for the CDR3: TGTGCCAGCAGCAAGGACAGCAATGAGCAGTTCTTC. The chain combines TRBV11-3 with TRBJ2-1; D is possibly TRBD1 (6 bases). Germline V gene sequence: CDR1 SGHNT, CDR2 YENEEA. Trimming took 5 bases from V and 6 from J, leaving 8 bases between them. The CDR3 length is 12 residues. The complete variable domain, with remaining parts taken from reference TRBV11-3 and TRBJ2-1, reads EAGVVQSPRYKIIEKKQPVAFWCNPISGHNTLYWYLQNLGQGPELLIRYENEEAVDDSQLPKDRFSAERLKGVDSTLKIQPAELGDSAVYLCASSKDSNEQFFGPGTRLTVL.

The genes are TRBV6-5 and TRBJ2-7; D is unresolved. Germline V gives CDR1 MNHEY, CDR2 SVGAGI. V shed 4 bases and J shed 2 bases, with 15 bases lying between them. The CDR3 length is 15 residues. CDR3 protein: CASSSLSFSPYEQYF. CDR3 sequence (DNA): TGTGCCAGCAGTTCCTTAAGCTTCTCACCCTACGAGCAGTACTTC.

The chain uses TRBV5-1 and TRBJ2-5; D is uncertain. CDR1 is SGHRS, CDR2 YFSETQ, per germline. The CDR3 has 14 residues. The V end lost 0 bases, the J end lost 1 base, and 7 bases lay between the germline ends. CDR3 loop: CASSLDTTQETQYF. The CDR3 DNA reads TGCGCCAGCAGCTTGGACACTACCCAAGAGACCCAGTACTTC. The variable domain in full, with the rest retrieved from reference TRBV5-1 and TRBJ2-5, is KAGVTQTPRYLIKTRGQQVTLSCSPISGHRSVSWYQQTPGQGLQFLFEYFSETQRNKGNFPGRFSGRQFSNSRSEMNVSTLELGDSALYLCASSLDTTQETQYFGPGTRLLVL.

The chain couples TRBV5-4 to TRBJ1-3, with TRBD1 matching over 10 bases. V was pared by 3 bases and J by 10 bases, with 16 bases of the junction left unmatched. Germline loops: CDR1 SGHNT, CDR2 YYREEE (reference sequence). The CDR3 runs 17 residues. CDR3 DNA sequence: TGTGCCAGCAGCTCTATTAACCCCGGGACAGGGGTGTCGACCATATATTTT. Encoded protein: CASSSINPGTGVSTIYF.

The gene calls are TRBV7-9 and TRBJ2-7; 10 bases line up with TRBD1. J gave up 2 bases and V 6 bases, and 16 bases lay outside the gene matches. The germline V gene encodes CDR1 SEHNR and CDR2 FQNEAQ (reference sequence). This CDR3 is 18 amino acids long. The CDR3 region is CASSPGTKGTGVPYEQYF. DNA of the CDR3: TGTGCCAGCAGTCCGGGAACAAAGGGGACAGGGGTACCCTACGAGCAGTACTTC.

The gene calls are TRBV4-1 and TRBJ1-5; D unclear. In germline, CDR1 is MGHRA, CDR2 YSYEKL. The CDR3 has 14 amino acids. V lost 1 base to trimming and J lost 12 bases, with 16 bases between them. The CDR3 is CASSQVLPQRGQHF. The CDR3 nucleotides read TGCGCCAGCAGCCAAGTGCTCCCCCAGCGGGGCCAGCATTTT.

The genes are TRBV7-9 and TRBJ1-4, with D perhaps TRBD1 (5 bases). Looked up from germline, CDR1 is SEHNR and CDR2 is FQNEAQ (reference sequence). CDR3 length equals 13 residues. The ends were cut back, 1 base at V and 7 bases at J, with 7 bases in the middle. The CDR3, as DNA: TGTGCCAGCAGCTTAGGAAGGGGTGAAAAACTGTTTTTT. As protein: CASSLGRGEKLFF. Full variable domain (remainder filled in from reference TRBV7-9 and TRBJ1-4): DTGVSQNPRHKITKRGQNVTFRCDPISEHNRLYWYRQTLGQGPEFLTYFQNEAQLEKSRLLSDRFSAERPKGSFSTLEIQRTEQGDSAMYLCASSLGRGEKLFFGSGTQLSVL.

To note about this clone: Other DNA variants within this sample encode the same CDR3. The chain couples TRBV7-2 to TRBJ2-3; D is uncertain. The germline V gene encodes CDR1 SGHTA and CDR2 FQGNSA. The CDR3 spans 12 residues. Trimming took off 1 base at V and 5 bases at J, with 4 bases between the two ends. CDR3: CASSLVGDTQYF. CDR3 nucleotides: TGTGCCAGCAGCTTAGTCGGAGATACGCAGTATTTT.

The genes are TRBV6-6 and TRBJ1-1, with a possible D match to TRBD1 (6 bases). Trimming took off 7 bases at V and 7 bases at J, with 19 bases between the two ends. The CDR3 contains 14 residues. Germline loops: CDR1 MNHNY, CDR2 SVGAGI (reference sequence). The CDR3 region is CASKLARTVIEAFF. The CDR3 nucleotides read TGTGCCAGCAAATTAGCTAGGACAGTGATTGAAGCTTTCTTT.

The rearrangement links TRBV7-2 to TRBJ2-2; 8 bases are a match to TRBD1. Germline CDR1 reads SGHTA; CDR2 reads FQGNSA. This CDR3 spans 15 amino acids. V dropped 4 bases and J dropped 5; count of bases not matched to a gene: 6. The CDR3 coding sequence is TGTGCCAGCAGCTATCGACAGGGGCGGACCGGGGAGCTGTTTTTT. Its translation: CASSYRQGRTGELFF. Drawing the rest from reference TRBV7-2 and TRBJ2-2, the complete variable domain is GAGVSQSPSNKVTEKGKDVELRCDPISGHTALYWYRQSLGQGLEFLIYFQGNSAPDKSGLPSDRFSAERTGGSVSTLTIQRTQQEDSAVYLCASSYRQGRTGELFFGEGSRLTVL.

The chain uses TRBV28 and TRBJ1-2, with 8 positions matching TRBD1. This CDR3 is built from 15 residues. The germline CDR1 and CDR2 sequences are MDHEN and SYDVKM. J gave up 6 bases and V 6 bases, and 12 bases lay outside the gene matches. The chain's CDR3 is CASRSAGGGENGYTF. CDR3 sequence (DNA): TGTGCCAGCAGGTCGGCAGGGGGCGGCGAGAATGGCTACACCTTC.

J is TRBJ1-4 and V is TRBV18; D is possibly TRBD1 (5 bases). Germline V CDR1 and CDR2: KGHSH, LQKENI. There are 17 residues in the CDR3. With 2 bases removed from V and 6 bases from J, the gap between germline ends came to 19 bases. The CDR3 here is CASSPSSRVGSYEKLFF. Written as DNA, the CDR3 is TGTGCCAGCTCACCATCGAGCAGGGTTGGGTCGTATGAAAAACTGTTTTTT.

The chain employs TRBV7-9 and TRBJ1-1; no clear D gene. Trimming pared 5 bases from V and 7 bases from J, leaving 8 bases between. This CDR3 is built from 11 residues. Germline lookup yields CDR1 SEHNR and CDR2 FQNEAQ (reference sequence). For the CDR3, the DNA is TGTGCCAGCAGCCCCAGTATTGAAGCTTTCTTT. Its protein is CASSPSIEAFF.

V gene TRBV6-1 combines with J gene TRBJ2-1, with 10 bases lining up with TRBD1. Germline loops: CDR1 MNHNS, CDR2 SASEGT. The trim removed 8 bases at V and 3 bases at J, leaving 7 bases unmatched. There are 15 residues in the CDR3. The CDR3 loop reads CASLPGQGRYNEQFF. CDR3 in DNA: TGTGCCAGCCTCCCGGGACAGGGGCGCTACAATGAGCAGTTCTTC.

The chain combines TRBV7-2 with TRBJ2-2; a weak D match, TRBD2 (5 bases). Trimming shortened V by 4 bases and J by 6 bases, and 21 bases separated the two germline ends. The CDR3 spans 17 residues. From germline, CDR1 is SGHTA and CDR2 FQGNSA. CDR3 amino acids: CASSSQLETKSSGELFF. The CDR3 coding sequence is TGTGCCAGCAGCTCGCAGCTAGAGACTAAGTCGTCCGGGGAGCTGTTTTTT.

The rearrangement uses TRBV19 and TRBJ1-4; D ambiguous. CDR1 is LNHDA, CDR2 SQIVND, per germline (reference sequence). The CDR3 has 13 residues. Trimming cost V 10 bases and J 3 bases, with 12 bases left between them. The CDR3: CAISSQANEKLFF. The CDR3, as DNA: TGTGCCATAAGCTCGCAGGCTAATGAAAAACTGTTTTTT.

This clone has just a few counts. The chain joins TRBV5-1 to TRBJ2-2; weak D call: TRBD1 (6 bases). In germline, CDR1 is SGHRS, CDR2 YFSETQ. Trimming stripped 4 bases from V and 5 bases from J, with 9 bases between. CDR3 length equals 13 residues. CDR3 residues: CASSQQGTGELFF. The DNA of the CDR3 is TGCGCCAGCAGCCAACAGGGAACCGGGGAGCTGTTTTTT.

V is TRBV5-1 and J is TRBJ2-3, with D maybe TRBD1 (5 bases). CDR3 length equals 15 residues. The V gene lost 1 base and the J gene lost 7 bases, with 16 bases spanning the gap. Germline loops: CDR1 SGHRS, CDR2 YFSETQ. The CDR3 is CASSLRAREMNTQYF. The CDR3 DNA reads as TGCGCCAGCAGCTTGAGGGCCAGGGAAATGAATACGCAGTATTTT.